One sample yielded the 29 T cell receptor beta chains listed below, sequenced in a study of post-analysis software for immune sequencing data. These receptors are not linked to any known antigen. Unique molecular identifiers featured in each of the TCR beta cDNA libraries. A single record per CDR3 protein comes from TCRdb applying MiXCR to the PCR reads. The sample lists a few hundred thousand distinct CDR3 sequences; approximately 34% were seen once. Overall study findings and caveats: Patients had higher frequencies than controls of about 5 TRBV segments, including TRBV5-6, TRBV5-1 and TRBV20-1.

The sample consisted of blood. The receptors derive from a girl between 2 and 17 years old with multiple sclerosis.

To note about this clonotype: A much larger clonotype is one base distant, so this may be a read error. The rearrangement joins TRBV7-3 to TRBJ2-5; D possibly uses TRBD1 or TRBD2 (5 bases each). Germline V lookup: CDR1 SGHTA, CDR2 FQGTGA. The CDR3 contains 13 residues. This CDR3 reads CASSPSGREAQYF. The CDR3 DNA reads TGTGCCAGCAGCCCCTCGGGGCGAGAGGCCCAGTACTTC.

A few counts support this clonotype. The gene calls are TRBV29-1 and TRBJ2-1, with TRBD2 matching 12 bases. This CDR3 is built from 13 residues. Losses at the gene ends were 7 bases for V and 11 bases for J; bases not matched to a gene: 9. CDR1 is SQVTM and CDR2 is ANQGSEA in the germline V gene. The CDR3 DNA follows: TGCAGCGCTAGCGGGGGGGCCCTTACAAAGCAGTTCTTC. As protein: CSASGGALTKQFF.

The chain links TRBV5-1 to TRBJ2-5, with 8 bases identical to TRBD1. J gave up 3 bases and V 7 bases, and 11 bases lay outside the gene matches. The germline CDR1 and CDR2 sequences are SGHRS and YFSETQ. The length of the CDR3 is 15 residues. In DNA form, the CDR3 reads TGCGCCAGCTCTCGGACAGGGAGTGGAGAAGAGACCCAGTACTTC. As protein: CASSRTGSGEETQYF. Full variable domain (rest looked up from reference TRBV5-1 and TRBJ2-5): KAGVTQTPRYLIKTRGQQVTLSCSPISGHRSVSWYQQTPGQGLQFLFEYFSETQRNKGNFPGRFSGRQFSNSRSEMNVSTLELGDSALYLCASSRTGSGEETQYFGPGTRLLVL.

The CDR3 loop is CASSPSQASYEQYF. DNA for the CDR3: TGTGCCAGCAGCCCTAGTCAGGCTTCCTACGAGCAGTACTTC. The V call is TRBV9, the J call TRBJ2-7; D uncertain. Germline-derived CDR1 and CDR2 are SGDLS and YYNGEE. The CDR3 length is 14 residues. V dropped 4 bases and J dropped 1 base, with 12 bases sitting between them. The whole variable domain, remainder taken from reference TRBV9 and TRBJ2-7, is DSGVTQTPKHLITATGQRVTLRCSPRSGDLSVYWYQQSLDQGLQFLIQYYNGEERAKGNILERFSAQQFPDLHSELNLSSLELGDSALYFCASSPSQASYEQYFGPGTRLTVT.

This chain uses TRBV5-1 with TRBJ2-3, with D tentatively TRBD2 (6 bases). Germline V gene data show CDR1 as SGHRS and CDR2 as YFSETQ. The CDR3 sequence is 15 residues long. The V and J ends lost 0 bases and 2 bases respectively, with 10 bases between them. The CDR3 nucleotides are TGCGCCAGCAGCTTGGACGGGGGAGTCACAGATACGCAGTATTTT. This gives the protein CASSLDGGVTDTQYF. Using reference TRBV5-1 and TRBJ2-3 for the parts outside the CDR3, the full variable domain is KAGVTQTPRYLIKTRGQQVTLSCSPISGHRSVSWYQQTPGQGLQFLFEYFSETQRNKGNFPGRFSGRQFSNSRSEMNVSTLELGDSALYLCASSLDGGVTDTQYFGPGTRLTVL.

This clonotype turned up a few times. The gene calls are TRBV9 and TRBJ2-3; D remains unclear. Between the trimmed V and J ends, which lost 4 bases and 4 bases, there was a span of 10 bases. Germline V gene lookup returns CDR1 SGDLS and CDR2 YYNGEE. The CDR3 covers 13 residues. The CDR3 loop reads CASSYQPPDTQYF. CDR3 bases: TGTGCCAGCAGCTACCAACCCCCAGATACGCAGTATTTT.

The table lists this clonotype with a count of one. This chain links TRBV3-1 with TRBJ1-3; D might be TRBD1 (6 bases). V lost 1 base and J lost 2, with 6 bases in between. There are 14 residues in the CDR3. Per the germline V gene, CDR1 is LGHDT and CDR2 is YNNKEL (reference sequence). DNA for the CDR3: TGTGCCAGCAGCCAAGGACAGGCTGGAAACACCATATATTTT. Protein: CASSQGQAGNTIYF.

This clonotype has more than one count but fewer than ten. The gene calls are TRBV6-5 and TRBJ2-3; the D gene is possibly TRBD2 (5 bases). The CDR3 length is 13 residues. The V end lost 2 bases, the J end lost 6 bases, and 9 bases lay between the germline ends. Germline V gene data show CDR1 as MNHEY and CDR2 as SVGAGI. Here the CDR3 DNA reads TGTGCCAGCAGTTACCAGAGGGCTGATACGCAGTATTTT. It codes for CASSYQRADTQYF.

The chain has TRBV12-3 or TRBV12-4 and TRBJ2-5; TRBD1 matches 8 bases. The CDR3 loop spans 15 amino acids. Trimming at V came to 5 bases and at J to 5 bases, leaving 10 bases not matched to a gene. The CDR3 DNA reads as TGTGCCAGCAGTACCTCCAGGGGGCCTCGGGAGACCCAGTACTTC. It translates to CASSTSRGPRETQYF.

This clonotype appeared many times. The chain couples TRBV7-8 to TRBJ2-5; 8 bases are a match to TRBD1. The J segment lost 1 base and the V segment lost 1 base, leaving 5 bases of the junction unmatched. CDR1 and CDR2 from the germline V gene are SGHVS and FQNEAQ. The CDR3 runs to 16 residues. The CDR3 DNA reads as TGTGCCAGCAGCTTAGATTCTGGACAGGGCCAAGAGACCCAGTACTTC. It yields the protein CASSLDSGQGQETQYF.

V is TRBV20-1 and J is TRBJ2-1; tentative D call: TRBD2 (6 bases). The CDR3 covers 14 residues. Germline V gene sequence: CDR1 DFQATT, CDR2 SNEGSKA (reference sequence). Trimming pared 6 bases from V and 6 bases from J, leaving 18 bases between. The CDR3 region has the DNA TGCAGTGCCACCGGGGGAGATCCCTTCAATGAGCAGTTCTTC. Its translation is CSATGGDPFNEQFF.

This clonotype was counted between two and nine times. V gene TRBV6-5 combines with J gene TRBJ1-2; D not certain. Germline CDR1 reads MNHEY; CDR2 reads SVGAGI. The CDR3 contains 14 residues. The V end lost 0 bases, the J end lost 1 base, and 6 bases lay between the germline ends. CDR3 nucleotide sequence: TGTGCCAGCAGTTACTCGTCCAGTAACTATGGCTACACCTTC. It translates to CASSYSSSNYGYTF.

This clonotype has just a few counts. The chain joins TRBV15 to TRBJ1-2; D unresolved. CDR3 size: 14 residues. Germline CDR1 is LNHNV and CDR2 is YYDKDF (reference sequence). The V and J ends lost 4 bases and 1 base respectively, with 10 bases between them. CDR3 sequence (DNA): TGTGCCACCAGCAACAGCGAACTTAACTATGGCTACACCTTC. As protein: CATSNSELNYGYTF.

V is TRBV20-1 and J is TRBJ2-3, with 7 bases that match TRBD1. V lost 5 bases, J lost 7 bases, and 15 bases stayed unmatched. CDR1 and CDR2 (germline): DFQATT, SNEGSKA (reference sequence). The CDR3 covers 15 residues. The CDR3 DNA reads TGCAGTGCTCCTACGCAGGGGGTAAATTATAATACGCAGTATTTT. This translates into CSAPTQGVNYNTQYF.

V is TRBV20-1 and J is TRBJ2-1; D is perhaps TRBD2 (5 bases). The CDR3 contains 14 residues. Germline V gives CDR1 DFQATT, CDR2 SNEGSKA (reference sequence). The V gene lost 4 bases and the J gene lost 2 bases, with 12 bases spanning the gap. Here the CDR3 DNA reads TGCAGTGCTAAAGTGAGGGCCCCCTACAATGAGCAGTTCTTC. Translating gives CSAKVRAPYNEQFF.

This clonotype has only one observation. The J gene is TRBJ1-4, the V gene TRBV29-1; D is unclear. Germline CDR1 reads SQVTM; CDR2 reads ANQGSEA. The CDR3 spans 13 residues. Trimming pared 5 bases from V and 4 bases from J, leaving 11 bases between. The CDR3 loop reads CSVSVGLNEKLFF. Written as DNA, the CDR3 is TGCAGCGTTTCGGTAGGGCTTAATGAAAAACTGTTTTTT.

This clonotype was detected ten times or more. V usage is TRBV7-2 and J usage is TRBJ2-5; a possible D gene is TRBD1 (6 bases). Trimming stripped 6 bases from V and 2 bases from J, with 16 bases between. CDR1 is SGHTA and CDR2 is FQGNSA in the germline V gene. The CDR3 spans 15 residues. The CDR3 region has the DNA TGTGCCAGCAGTCGAGACTGGACAGATCAAGAGACCCAGTACTTC. It specifies CASSRDWTDQETQYF.

The chain employs TRBV4-1 and TRBJ1-1; 7 nucleotides match TRBD1. There are 15 residues in the CDR3. Germline CDR1 reads MGHRA; CDR2 reads YSYEKL. J was trimmed by 4 bases and V by 4 bases; bases with no gene match: 9. The CDR3 loop is CASSLTDRDSTEAFF. In nucleotides, the CDR3 is TGCGCCAGCAGCCTTACCGACAGGGACTCCACTGAAGCTTTCTTT.

The V gene is TRBV7-3, the J gene TRBJ2-1; 9 bases line up with TRBD2. Losses at the gene ends were 5 bases for V and 9 bases for J; bases not matched to a gene: 5. CDR1 is SGHTA and CDR2 is FQGTGA in the germline V gene. CDR3 length: 13 amino acids. CDR3 in amino acids: CASSLGTSTEQFF. CDR3 sequence (DNA): TGTGCCAGCAGCCTCGGGACTAGCACTGAGCAGTTCTTC. The complete variable domain, with remaining parts taken from reference TRBV7-3 and TRBJ2-1, reads GAGVSQTPSNKVTEKGKYVELRCDPISGHTALYWYRQSLGQGPEFLIYFQGTGAADDSGLPNDRFFAVRPEGSVSTLKIQRTERGDSAVYLCASSLGTSTEQFFGPGTRLTVL.

The V and J genes are TRBV7-2 and TRBJ2-1; 10 bases are shared with TRBD2. V was clipped by 5 bases and J by 4 bases; unmatched bases: 11. Germline CDR1 reads SGHTA; CDR2 reads FQGNSA. The CDR3 contains 17 residues. The CDR3: CASSRTTSGMRYNEQFF. CDR3 nucleotide sequence: TGTGCCAGCAGCCGAACAACTAGCGGGATGCGTTACAATGAGCAGTTCTTC.

The genes are TRBV6-5 and TRBJ1-1; possible D gene TRBD1, 6 bases. Per germline, CDR1 MNHEY and CDR2 SVGAGI. This CDR3 has 14 amino acids. Deletions cut 2 bases from V and 3 bases from J, with 10 bases between. CDR3 amino acids: CASSYGQLDTEAFF. The CDR3, as DNA: TGTGCCAGCAGTTACGGACAGTTGGACACTGAAGCTTTCTTT.

This chain connects TRBV28 to TRBJ2-3, with 7 nucleotides matching TRBD1. CDR3 length: 15 residues. Losses at the gene ends were 6 bases for V and 4 bases for J; bases not matched to a gene: 10. Germline CDR1 is MDHEN and CDR2 is SYDVKM. CDR3 sequence (DNA): TGTGCCAGCAGCCCCGGGACAGTTAAAGCAGATACGCAGTATTTT. It specifies CASSPGTVKADTQYF.

V gene TRBV6-5 combines with J gene TRBJ1-6, with D unresolved. This CDR3 is 16 amino acids long. Germline CDR1 and CDR2: MNHEY and SVGAGI. The germline V and J ends were trimmed by 6 bases and 0 bases, with 12 bases remaining between them. CDR3: CASSPVKSSYNSPLHF. CDR3 nucleotide sequence: TGTGCCAGCAGCCCGGTCAAGAGCTCCTATAATTCACCCCTCCACTTT.

The rearrangement joins TRBV12-3 or TRBV12-4 to TRBJ1-1, with D perhaps TRBD1 (6 bases). V lost 8 bases to trimming and J lost 5 bases, with 15 bases between them. This CDR3 region has 13 residues. CDR3 in DNA: TGTGCCAGCGTAGACAGGAGAAAAACTGAAGCTTTCTTT. This codes for CASVDRRKTEAFF.

This clonotype was recorded a few times. The chain couples TRBV7-2 to TRBJ2-3; D is ambiguous. Germline V lookup: CDR1 SGHTA, CDR2 FQGNSA. Trimming shortened V by 5 bases and J by 4 bases, and 16 bases separated the two germline ends. The CDR3 has 15 amino acids. The CDR3 DNA follows: TGTGCCAGCAGCCCCAACGCCCTCACCGCAGATACGCAGTATTTT. Translating it yields CASSPNALTADTQYF.

V gene TRBV3-1 combines with J gene TRBJ2-1, with D possibly being TRBD1 (6 bases). Per the germline V gene, CDR1 is LGHDT and CDR2 is YNNKEL (reference sequence). V was pared by 4 bases and J by 7 bases, with 23 bases between. CDR3 length: 17 amino acids. In DNA, the CDR3 is TGTGCCAGCAGCCTAAACAGGGTACCGGGCCGAATTAATGAGCAGTTCTTC. This encodes CASSLNRVPGRINEQFF.

Here the CDR3 reads CSARGTDVEETQYF. In DNA, the CDR3 is TGCAGTGCTAGGGGGACAGATGTCGAAGAGACCCAGTACTTC. V is TRBV20-1 and J is TRBJ2-5; 7 nucleotides agree with TRBD1. Germline CDR1 and CDR2: DFQATT and SNEGSKA (reference sequence). This CDR3 has 14 residues. With V trimmed by 3 bases and J by 3 bases, 7 bases remained unmatched.

This sequence joins TRBV5-1 and TRBJ1-2, with TRBD1 matching 8 bases. Per germline, CDR1 SGHRS and CDR2 YFSETQ. V shed 3 bases, J shed 6 bases, and the junction held 10 bases outside the gene matches. The CDR3 contains 15 residues. The CDR3, as DNA: TGCGCCAGCAGCTCGGATTTTACAGGGGGGGATGGCTACACCTTC. Its protein is CASSSDFTGGDGYTF.

This clonotype turned up a few times. This sequence joins TRBV13 and TRBJ2-7; 7 nucleotides agree with TRBD1. The germline CDR1 and CDR2 sequences are PRHDT and FYEKMQ (reference sequence). V was clipped by 5 bases and J by 7 bases; unmatched bases: 14. This CDR3 spans 15 amino acids. The chain's CDR3 is CASSIRDRRFGEQYF. The CDR3, as DNA: TGTGCCAGCAGCATCCGGGACAGAAGGTTTGGGGAGCAGTACTTC.